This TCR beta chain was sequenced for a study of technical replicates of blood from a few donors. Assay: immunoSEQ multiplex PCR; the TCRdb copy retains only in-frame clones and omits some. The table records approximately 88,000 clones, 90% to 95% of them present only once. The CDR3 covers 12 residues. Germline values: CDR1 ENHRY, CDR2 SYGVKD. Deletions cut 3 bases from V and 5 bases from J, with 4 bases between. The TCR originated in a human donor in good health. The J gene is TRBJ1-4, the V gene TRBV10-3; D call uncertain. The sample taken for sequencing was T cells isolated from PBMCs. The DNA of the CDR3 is TGTGCCATCAGTGATTCGAATGAAAAACTGTTTTTT. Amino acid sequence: CAISDSNEKLFF.